The subject of this entry is one TCR beta chain. The record originates from a study of CD8+ T cells in alopecia areata. Once RNA had been extracted, it was reverse transcribed into cDNA to act as the sequencing template. The assay was immunoSEQ multiplex PCR, and TCRdb's table has in-frame clones only and misses some. The table shows around 140,000 clones, with about 51% occurring only once. CDR1 and CDR2 (germline): SGHAT, FQDESV (reference sequence). The CDR3 is 15 amino acids. Trimming took off 1 base at V and 4 bases at J, with 13 bases between the two ends. This TCR was recovered from a human donor with alopecia areata. This rearrangement joins TRBV11-1 to TRBJ1-1; D is possibly TRBD1 (5 bases). The sequences come from CD4+ T cells sorted from blood, collected at week 0. CDR3 region: CASSLVGASLTEAFF. In DNA, the CDR3 is TGTGCCAGCAGCTTAGTTGGGGCTTCGCTCACTGAAGCTTTCTTT.